This T cell receptor (beta chain) was sequenced in a study of cytomegalovirus exposure and HLA in healthy donors. Libraries were prepared by immunoSEQ multiplex PCR; TCRdb keeps only in-frame clonotypes and omits some of them. The sample has approximately 150,000 clones; just under 85% are singletons. Concerning this clone itself: What it recognizes is unknown.

Germline values: CDR1 LGHNA, CDR2 YSLEER. This CDR3 comprises 16 residues. The junction had 1 base not matched to a gene; V was cut back by 2 bases and J by 0 bases. Study-wide results and caveats: It was 164 TCR beta chains that were listed as cytomegalovirus-associated. Reports described diagnosis of cytomegalovirus status by the classifier as highly specific and sensitive. Subsequent analysis showed first-cohort TCR clusters tending to co-occur in roughly 130 validation repertoires.

Sequenced: PBMCs. The receptor was isolated from a man aged 30 to 39 in good health and CMV-seropositive. J is TRBJ1-4 and V is TRBV4-3; 9 bases are shared with TRBD1. The chain's CDR3 is CASSQRQGATNEKLFF. CDR3 DNA sequence: TGCGCCAGCAGCCAAAGACAGGGGGCAACTAATGAAAAACTGTTTTTT.